This passage covers 18 T cell receptor beta chains from one sample sequenced in a study of shared T cell receptors in the human thymus. Sequencing used immunoSEQ multiplex PCR; TCRdb keeps in-frame clones, though not all of them. Among 720,000 or so clones listed, 80% to 90% were seen once. These same data were also listed under a study on human thymus T cells.

The material sequenced was thymocytes. The receptors were gathered from a girl under three years old with a congenital heart defect.

The rearrangement joins TRBV4-3 to TRBJ2-3; weak D call: TRBD2 (5 bases). CDR3 length: 17 amino acids. Trimming removed 2 bases at V and 2 bases at J, with 17 bases between. Germline V gene sequence: CDR1 LGHNA, CDR2 YSLEER. The CDR3 bases are TGCGCCAGCAGCCAACTCCCTGGGAGCGACTACACAGATACGCAGTATTTT. It specifies CASSQLPGSDYTDTQYF.

The CDR3 is CASSQEEGGAGGKDTQYF. The CDR3 nucleotides are TGCGCCAGCAGCCAAGAGGAGGGGGGAGCGGGGGGGAAAGATACGCAGTATTTT. This chain joins TRBV4-1 and TRBJ2-3, with 10 bases aligning to TRBD2. Germline loops: CDR1 MGHRA, CDR2 YSYEKL. The CDR3 spans 18 residues. The V segment lost 0 bases and the J segment 5 bases; nucleotides outside the gene matches: 11.

The chain carries TRBV19 and TRBJ1-1, with D maybe TRBD1 (6 bases). CDR1 is LNHDA and CDR2 is SQIVND in the germline V gene (reference sequence). The CDR3 is made up of 15 amino acids. V was clipped by 7 bases and J by 1 base, with 16 bases between them. For the CDR3, the DNA is TGTGCCAGTACCCTTGGACGAGGGGGGAACACTGAAGCTTTCTTT. It yields the protein CASTLGRGGNTEAFF. Supplemented by reference TRBV19 and TRBJ1-1, the full variable domain reads DGGITQSPKYLFRKEGQNVTLSCEQNLNHDAMYWYRQDPGQGLRLIYYSQIVNDFQKGDIAEGYSVSREKKESFPLTVTSAQKNPTAFYLCASTLGRGGNTEAFFGQGTRLTVV.

This sequence joins TRBV7-9 and TRBJ1-6; D gene ambiguous. The CDR3 is 14 residues long. Trimming pared 2 bases from V and 7 bases from J, leaving 9 bases between. The germline CDR1 and CDR2 sequences are SEHNR and FQNEAQ (reference sequence). CDR3: CASSLSGINSPLHF. The CDR3 DNA follows: TGTGCCAGCAGCTTATCCGGGATCAATTCACCCCTCCACTTT.

The V call is TRBV27, the J call TRBJ1-1; D is possibly TRBD1 (5 bases). This CDR3 is 13 amino acids long. Germline V gene sequence: CDR1 MNHEY, CDR2 SMNVEV (reference sequence). V was pared by 6 bases and J by 1 base, with 9 bases between. The CDR3 sequence is CASRNDRNTEAFF. The CDR3, as DNA: TGTGCCAGCAGGAATGACAGGAACACTGAAGCTTTCTTT.

The rearrangement links TRBV7-4 to TRBJ2-7; 7 bases line up with TRBD2. Germline V gene data show CDR1 as SGHVT and CDR2 as SQSDAQ. V shed 2 bases, J shed 2 bases, and the junction held 15 bases outside the gene matches. The CDR3 contains 18 residues. CDR3 coding DNA: TGTGCCAGCAGCTTACGCCGGACCCGTGCGGGGGTTCCCTACGAGCAGTACTTC. Translation gives CASSLRRTRAGVPYEQYF.

This chain joins TRBV25-1 and TRBJ2-1; weak D call: TRBD2 (5 bases). Germline lookup yields CDR1 MGHDK and CDR2 SYGVNS. This CDR3 region has 13 residues. V was pared by 2 bases and J by 8 bases, with 10 bases between. CDR3 region: CASSEEGEDEQFF. The CDR3, as DNA: TGTGCCAGCAGTGAAGAGGGTGAGGATGAGCAGTTCTTC.

CDR3 in amino acids: CASSLAPGRLNSPLHF. The CDR3 bases are TGTGCCAGCAGCTTAGCCCCAGGGAGGTTGAATTCACCCCTCCACTTT. The V call is TRBV5-6, the J call TRBJ1-6, with D perhaps TRBD1 (5 bases). Germline V lookup: CDR1 SGHDT, CDR2 YYEEEE. The length of the CDR3 is 16 residues. The germline V and J ends were trimmed by 2 bases and 7 bases, with 16 bases remaining between them.

V gene TRBV6-5 combines with J gene TRBJ1-3, with D perhaps matching TRBD1 (5 bases). CDR3 length: 14 amino acids. The V gene's germline CDR1 is MNHEY and CDR2 SVGAGI. Trimming pared 7 bases from V and 3 bases from J, leaving 13 bases between. The CDR3: CASTGRGGGNTIYF. As DNA, the CDR3 is TGTGCCAGCACCGGGAGGGGAGGTGGAAACACCATATATTTT.

V is TRBV6-4 and J is TRBJ2-2; a possible D gene is TRBD2 (5 bases). The CDR3 length is 14 residues. The V and J ends lost 2 bases and 7 bases respectively, with 11 bases between them. CDR1 MRHNA and CDR2 SNTAGT come from the germline V gene. The CDR3 loop reads CASSDTSQGGELFF. In DNA, the CDR3 is TGTGCCAGCAGTGACACTAGTCAAGGCGGGGAGCTGTTTTTT.

V and J are TRBV30 and TRBJ1-5; no definite D call. The CDR3 is made up of 15 amino acids. CDR1 and CDR2 (germline): GTSNPN, SVGIG (reference sequence). The V end was cut by 0 bases, the J end by 2 bases, with 11 bases between. CDR3 loop: CAWSVRFSRNQPQHF. The DNA of the CDR3 is TGTGCCTGGAGTGTACGGTTCTCGCGCAATCAGCCCCAGCATTTT.

This rearrangement joins TRBV29-1 to TRBJ1-1; TRBD1 matches at 10 bases. The germline V gene has CDR1 SQVTM and CDR2 ANQGSEA. The CDR3 length is 16 residues. V was pared by 6 bases and J by 4 bases, with 14 bases of the junction left unmatched. The CDR3 nucleotides read TGCAGCGTCGCGTGGACAGGGGGTTCGGTGGGCACTGAAGCTTTCTTT. Translation: CSVAWTGGSVGTEAFF.

The V and J genes are TRBV5-1 and TRBJ1-6, with D perhaps matching TRBD1 (6 bases). The CDR3 contains 17 residues. Germline V gives CDR1 SGHRS, CDR2 YFSETQ. The germline V and J ends were trimmed by 3 bases and 4 bases, with 17 bases remaining between them. CDR3 loop: CASSSSTGLSYNSPLHF. The CDR3 nucleotides read TGCGCCAGCAGCTCCTCGACAGGCTTATCTTATAATTCACCCCTCCACTTT. The full variable domain, with the rest looked up from reference TRBV5-1 and TRBJ1-6, is KAGVTQTPRYLIKTRGQQVTLSCSPISGHRSVSWYQQTPGQGLQFLFEYFSETQRNKGNFPGRFSGRQFSNSRSEMNVSTLELGDSALYLCASSSSTGLSYNSPLHFGNGTRLTVT.

This chain links TRBV29-1 with TRBJ1-2; 8 bases are a match to TRBD1. The V gene's germline CDR1 is SQVTM and CDR2 ANQGSEA. J was trimmed by 4 bases and V by 0 bases; bases with no gene match: 7. The CDR3 has 15 amino acids. Here the CDR3 DNA reads TGCAGCGTTGAAGAGACCGACAGGGGAACCTATGGCTACACCTTC. Translation: CSVEETDRGTYGYTF. Looking up the rest from reference TRBV29-1 and TRBJ1-2 gives the full variable domain: SAVISQKPSRDICQRGTSLTIQCQVDSQVTMMFWYRQQPGQSLTLIATANQGSEATYESGFVIDKFPISRPNLTFSTLTVSNMSPEDSSIYLCSVEETDRGTYGYTFGSGTRLTVV.

The genes are TRBV6-5 and TRBJ2-4; 9 positions agree with TRBD1. Looked up from germline, CDR1 is MNHEY and CDR2 is SVGAGI. J gave up 16 bases and V 6 bases, and 13 bases lay outside the gene matches. The CDR3 is 13 amino acids. The CDR3 bases are TGTGCCAGCAGGCATCTGCCCGGGACAGGGTTATACTTC. This codes for CASRHLPGTGLYF.

This chain links TRBV5-1 with TRBJ2-5, with TRBD2 identical over 8 bases. V lost 8 bases to trimming and J lost 3 bases; unmatched junction nucleotides: 9. Germline V gene lookup returns CDR1 SGHRS and CDR2 YFSETQ. The CDR3 is made up of 14 amino acids. The CDR3 here is CASRERGPEETQYF. CDR3 DNA sequence: TGCGCCAGTCGGGAGCGGGGGCCCGAAGAGACCCAGTACTTC.

The genes are TRBV11-2 and TRBJ2-5; D is unclear. Trimming left V 2 bases short and J 5 bases short, with 15 bases between. The CDR3 has 15 amino acids. Per germline, CDR1 SGHAT and CDR2 FQNNGV. CDR3 protein: CASSLRLEFRETQYF. CDR3 sequence (DNA): TGTGCCAGCAGCTTAAGACTGGAGTTTCGGGAGACCCAGTACTTC.

V usage is TRBV30 and J usage is TRBJ1-6; 8 nucleotides line up with TRBD1. J was trimmed by 8 bases and V by 0 bases; bases with no gene match: 6. This CDR3 is built from 15 residues. Germline loops: CDR1 GTSNPN, CDR2 SVGIG (reference sequence). The CDR3 DNA reads as TGTGCCTGGAGTGTATATCGGACAGGGTATTCACCCCTCCACTTT. This gives the protein CAWSVYRTGYSPLHF.